This T cell receptor beta chain appears in the sequencing data of a study of blood T cell repertoires in COVID-19. The CDR3 extends over 14 amino acids. Per germline, CDR1 SGHRS and CDR2 YFSETQ. Deletions cut 0 bases from V and 4 bases from J, with 9 bases between. Some clones are missing from TCRdb's copy, which holds only in-frame ones; the method was immunoSEQ multiplex PCR. Of around 300,000 clones in the sample, over 85% were seen once. The chain is built from TRBV5-1 and TRBJ2-3; D not resolved. This clonotype was sampled from a woman aged 55-69 years who had recovered from COVID-19. The source material was PBMCs or T cells enriched from blood (not recorded which). DNA for the CDR3: TGCGCCAGCAGCTTGGCCGGTATTTCAGATACGCAGTATTTT. The encoded protein is CASSLAGISDTQYF.